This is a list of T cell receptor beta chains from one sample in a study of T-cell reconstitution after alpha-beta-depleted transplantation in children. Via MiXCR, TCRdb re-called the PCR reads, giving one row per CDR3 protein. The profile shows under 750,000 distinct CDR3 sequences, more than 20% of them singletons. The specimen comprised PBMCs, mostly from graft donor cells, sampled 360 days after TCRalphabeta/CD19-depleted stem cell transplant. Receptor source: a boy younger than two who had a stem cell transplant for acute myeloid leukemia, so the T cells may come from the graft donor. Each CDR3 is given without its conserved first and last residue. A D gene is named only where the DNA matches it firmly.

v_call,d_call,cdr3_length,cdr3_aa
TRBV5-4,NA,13,ASSLQGPVMRPQH
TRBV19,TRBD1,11,ASTVGTGYGYT
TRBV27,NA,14,ASSTGVGQGPFVQY
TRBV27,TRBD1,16,ASSLKETGVTTNYGYT
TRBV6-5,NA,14,ASSYSQGNSGNTIY
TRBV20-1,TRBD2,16,SALSSLLAGSSYNEQF
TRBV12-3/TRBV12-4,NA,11,ASSFGRAETQY
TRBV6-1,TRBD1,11,ASTQGRYTEAF
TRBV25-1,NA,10,ASSEQVYGYT
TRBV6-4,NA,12,ASSEQPGGNEQF
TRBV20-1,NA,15,SARVSRGGTFNQPQH
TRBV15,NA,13,ATSREGVDTDTQY
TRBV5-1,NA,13,ASSWGDVSSYEQY
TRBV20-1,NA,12,SARERWDPYEQY
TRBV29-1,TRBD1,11,SVEVGGGTEAF
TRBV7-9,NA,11,ASTPEAQETQY
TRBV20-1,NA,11,IPYVGSGYGYT